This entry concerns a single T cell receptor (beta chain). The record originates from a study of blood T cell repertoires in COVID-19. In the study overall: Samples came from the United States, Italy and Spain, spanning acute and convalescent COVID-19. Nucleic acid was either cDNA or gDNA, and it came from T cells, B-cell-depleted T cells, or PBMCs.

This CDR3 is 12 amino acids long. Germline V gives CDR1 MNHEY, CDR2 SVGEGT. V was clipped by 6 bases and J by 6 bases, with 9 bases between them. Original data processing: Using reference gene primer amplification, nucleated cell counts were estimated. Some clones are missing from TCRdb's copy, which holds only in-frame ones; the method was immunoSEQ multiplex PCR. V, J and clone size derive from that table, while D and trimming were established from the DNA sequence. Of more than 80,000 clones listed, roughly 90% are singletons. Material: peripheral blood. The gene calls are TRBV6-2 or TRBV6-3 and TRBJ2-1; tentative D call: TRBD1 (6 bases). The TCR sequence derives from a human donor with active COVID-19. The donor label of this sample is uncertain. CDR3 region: CASSLGGNEQFF. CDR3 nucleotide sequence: TGTGCCAGCAGCCTAGGGGGCAATGAGCAGTTCTTC.